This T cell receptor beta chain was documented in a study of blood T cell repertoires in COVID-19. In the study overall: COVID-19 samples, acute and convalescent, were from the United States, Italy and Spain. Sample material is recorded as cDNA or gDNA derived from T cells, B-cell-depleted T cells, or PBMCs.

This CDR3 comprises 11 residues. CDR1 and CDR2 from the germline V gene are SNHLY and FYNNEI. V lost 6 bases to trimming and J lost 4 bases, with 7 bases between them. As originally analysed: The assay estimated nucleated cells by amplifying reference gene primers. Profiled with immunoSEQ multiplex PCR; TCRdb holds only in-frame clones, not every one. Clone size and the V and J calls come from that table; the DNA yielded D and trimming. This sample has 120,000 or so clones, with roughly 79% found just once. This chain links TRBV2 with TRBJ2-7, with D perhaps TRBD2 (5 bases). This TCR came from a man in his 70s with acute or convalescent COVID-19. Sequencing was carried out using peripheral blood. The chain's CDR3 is CASRGAYEQYF. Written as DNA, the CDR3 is TGTGCCAGCAGGGGAGCTTACGAGCAGTACTTC.